Following are 9 T cell receptor beta chains from one sample sequenced in a study of shared clonotypes between healthy human individuals. Method: immunoSEQ multiplex PCR; TCRdb's copy keeps in-frame clones and lacks some. The repertoire holds about 480,000 clones, with 70% to 80% as singletons. The specimen sequenced was PBMCs. Receptors originate from a woman aged 40 to 49 in good health. Some clones in this sample may be carry-over from other donors' samples.

This clone has only one observation. The chain is built from TRBV28 and TRBJ1-5; 7 bases are a match to TRBD1. CDR1 and CDR2 (germline): MDHEN, SYDVKM. V was clipped by 10 bases and J by 2 bases; unmatched bases: 11. The CDR3 loop spans 15 amino acids. This CDR3 is CATRRSQGGNQPQHF. DNA of the CDR3: TGTGCCACACGTCGAAGCCAGGGGGGCAATCAGCCCCAGCATTTT.

The V call is TRBV5-1, the J call TRBJ2-3; 8 nucleotides line up with TRBD2. Germline V CDR1 and CDR2: SGHRS, YFSETQ. V shed 1 base and J 2 bases; nucleotides not matched to a gene: 6. CDR3 length: 16 amino acids. The chain's CDR3 is CASSLRLAGLTDTQYF. CDR3 in DNA: TGCGCCAGCAGCTTGCGGCTAGCGGGCCTCACAGATACGCAGTATTTT.

The chain has TRBV11-2 and TRBJ2-5; 12 bases align to TRBD2. The germline gives CDR1 SGHAT, CDR2 FQNNGV. After removal of 2 bases from V and 4 bases from J, the junction contained 11 bases not matched to a gene. This CDR3 spans 18 amino acids. CDR3 region: CASSLITRTSGNGETQYF. Written as DNA, the CDR3 is TGTGCCAGCAGCTTAATCACCCGGACTAGCGGGAATGGAGAGACCCAGTACTTC.

J is TRBJ1-1 and V is TRBV19; D might be TRBD1 (6 bases). Germline V CDR1 and CDR2: LNHDA, SQIVND (reference sequence). The ends were cut back, 3 bases at V and 3 bases at J, with 20 bases in the middle. CDR3 size: 17 residues. CDR3 sequence: CASSMGGALAADTEAFF. The CDR3 DNA reads TGTGCCAGTAGTATGGGGGGCGCCCTTGCTGCGGACACTGAAGCTTTCTTT. Using reference TRBV19 and TRBJ1-1 for the parts outside the CDR3, the full variable domain is DGGITQSPKYLFRKEGQNVTLSCEQNLNHDAMYWYRQDPGQGLRLIYYSQIVNDFQKGDIAEGYSVSREKKESFPLTVTSAQKNPTAFYLCASSMGGALAADTEAFFGQGTRLTVV.

This clone has a handful of counts. The chain carries TRBV28 and TRBJ2-7; 10 bases align to TRBD1. This CDR3 comprises 16 residues. Trimming cost V 6 bases and J 1 base; bases outside gene matches: 9. The germline V gene has CDR1 MDHEN and CDR2 SYDVKM. CDR3: CASSSPGQGNSYEQYF. The CDR3 coding sequence is TGTGCCAGCAGCTCCCCGGGACAGGGGAATTCCTACGAGCAGTACTTC.

The sample holds one count of this clone. The rearrangement joins TRBV6-1 to TRBJ2-7; 8 bases match TRBD2. The CDR3 loop spans 14 amino acids. V shed 5 bases and J 3 bases; nucleotides not matched to a gene: 6. The germline V gene encodes CDR1 MNHNS and CDR2 SASEGT. CDR3 sequence: CASSIAGINYEQYF. CDR3 coding DNA: TGTGCCAGCAGTATAGCGGGAATCAACTACGAGCAGTACTTC.

The J gene is TRBJ2-1, the V gene TRBV11-2; D is undetermined. Germline V gives CDR1 SGHAT, CDR2 FQNNGV. Trimming took 1 base from V and 7 from J, leaving 11 bases between them. The CDR3 sequence is 14 residues long. The DNA for the CDR3 is TGTGCCAGCAGCTTAGTAGGACCCGAAAATGAGCAGTTCTTC. Its translation is CASSLVGPENEQFF.

This chain joins TRBV4-3 and TRBJ1-4; TRBD1 matches at 9 bases. This CDR3 has 16 residues. Looked up from germline, CDR1 is LGHNA and CDR2 is YSLEER. J gave up 7 bases and V 0 bases, and 6 bases lay outside the gene matches. The CDR3 is CASSQDRDRVAEKLFF. Here the CDR3 DNA reads TGCGCCAGCAGCCAAGATAGGGACAGGGTCGCTGAAAAACTGTTTTTT.

The V gene is TRBV7-3, the J gene TRBJ2-3; 12 bases map to TRBD2. Trimming cost V 5 bases and J 2 bases; bases outside gene matches: 5. The germline V gene encodes CDR1 SGHTA and CDR2 FQGTGA. The CDR3 extends over 16 amino acids. CDR3: CASSPLAGGITDTQYF. The DNA of the CDR3 is TGTGCCAGCAGCCCTCTAGCGGGAGGGATCACAGATACGCAGTATTTT.